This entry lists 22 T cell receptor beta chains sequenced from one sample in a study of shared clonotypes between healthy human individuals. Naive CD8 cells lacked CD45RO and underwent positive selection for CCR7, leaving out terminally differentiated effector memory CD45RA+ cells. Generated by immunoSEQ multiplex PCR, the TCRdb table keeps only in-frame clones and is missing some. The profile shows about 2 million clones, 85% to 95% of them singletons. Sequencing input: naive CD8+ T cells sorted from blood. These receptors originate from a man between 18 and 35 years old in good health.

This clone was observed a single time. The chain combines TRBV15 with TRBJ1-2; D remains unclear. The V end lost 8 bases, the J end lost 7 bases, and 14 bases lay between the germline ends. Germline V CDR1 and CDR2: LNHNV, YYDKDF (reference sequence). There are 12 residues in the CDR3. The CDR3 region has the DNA TGTGCCACCGAATCGGCAGCAGGTGGCTACACCTTC. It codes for CATESAAGGYTF.

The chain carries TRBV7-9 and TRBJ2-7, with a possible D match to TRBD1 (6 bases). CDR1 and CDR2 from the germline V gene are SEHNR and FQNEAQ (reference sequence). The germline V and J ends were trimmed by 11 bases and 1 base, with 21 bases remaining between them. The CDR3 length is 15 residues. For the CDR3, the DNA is TGTGCCCTGGTGGACAGCCAATCCCTTTCCTACGAGCAGTACTTC. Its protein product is CALVDSQSLSYEQYF.

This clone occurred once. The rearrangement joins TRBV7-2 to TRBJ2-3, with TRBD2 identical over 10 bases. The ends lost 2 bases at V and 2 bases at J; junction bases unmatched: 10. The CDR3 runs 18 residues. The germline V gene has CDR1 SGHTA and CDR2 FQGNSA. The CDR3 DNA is TGTGCCAGCAGCTTATCCCCGGGACTAGCGTATCTCACAGATACGCAGTATTTT. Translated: CASSLSPGLAYLTDTQYF.

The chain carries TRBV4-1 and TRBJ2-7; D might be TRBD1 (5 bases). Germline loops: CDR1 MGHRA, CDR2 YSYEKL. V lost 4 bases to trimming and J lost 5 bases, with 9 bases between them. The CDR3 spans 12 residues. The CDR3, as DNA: TGCGCCAGCAGCCGGGGCCAGGACGAGCAGTACTTC. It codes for CASSRGQDEQYF.

For the CDR3, the DNA is TGTGCCAGCAGCTTCCTACCGGGCGAAACGTACTACAATGAGCAGTTCTTC. Protein sequence: CASSFLPGETYYNEQFF. The rearrangement links TRBV7-9 to TRBJ2-1; no clear D. Trimming left V 3 bases short and J 3 bases short, with 18 bases between. Germline-derived CDR1 and CDR2 are SEHNR and FQNEAQ (reference sequence). This CDR3 spans 17 amino acids.

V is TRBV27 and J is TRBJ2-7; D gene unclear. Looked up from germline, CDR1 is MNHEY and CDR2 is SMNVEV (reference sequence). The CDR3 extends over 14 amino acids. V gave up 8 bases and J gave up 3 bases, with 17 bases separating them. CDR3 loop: CASSPLRNLYEQYF. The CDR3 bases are TGTGCCAGCTCTCCTCTCCGGAATCTCTACGAGCAGTACTTC.

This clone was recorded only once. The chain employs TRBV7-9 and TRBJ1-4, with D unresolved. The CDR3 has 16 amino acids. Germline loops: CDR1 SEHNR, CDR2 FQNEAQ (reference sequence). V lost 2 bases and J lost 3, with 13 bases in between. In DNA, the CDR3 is TGTGCCAGCAGCTTATCCTTACACGCACCTAATGAAAAACTGTTTTTT. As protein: CASSLSLHAPNEKLFF. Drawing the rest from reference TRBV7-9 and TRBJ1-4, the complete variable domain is DTGVSQNPRHKITKRGQNVTFRCDPISEHNRLYWYRQTLGQGPEFLTYFQNEAQLEKSRLLSDRFSAERPKGSFSTLEIQRTEQGDSAMYLCASSLSLHAPNEKLFFGSGTQLSVL.

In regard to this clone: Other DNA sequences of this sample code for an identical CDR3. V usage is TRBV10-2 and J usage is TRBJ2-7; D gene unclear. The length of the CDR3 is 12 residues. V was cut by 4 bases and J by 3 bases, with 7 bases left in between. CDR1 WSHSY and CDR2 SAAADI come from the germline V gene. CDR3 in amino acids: CASSGDNYEQYF. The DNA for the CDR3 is TGCGCCAGCAGTGGAGACAACTACGAGCAGTACTTC.

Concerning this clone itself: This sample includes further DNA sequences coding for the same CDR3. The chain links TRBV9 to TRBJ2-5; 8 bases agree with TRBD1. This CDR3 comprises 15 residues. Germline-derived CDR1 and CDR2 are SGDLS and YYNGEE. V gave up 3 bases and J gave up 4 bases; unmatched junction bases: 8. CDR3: CASSEGTGGGETQYF. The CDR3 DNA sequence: TGTGCCAGCAGCGAGGGGACAGGAGGGGGAGAGACCCAGTACTTC.

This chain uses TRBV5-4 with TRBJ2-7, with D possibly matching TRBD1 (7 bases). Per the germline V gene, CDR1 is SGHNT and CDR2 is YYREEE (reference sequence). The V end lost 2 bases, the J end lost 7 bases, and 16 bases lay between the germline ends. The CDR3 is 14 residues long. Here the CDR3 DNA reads TGTGCCAGCAGCTTTGCAGGGGGGTTTGAAGAGCAGTACTTC. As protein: CASSFAGGFEEQYF.

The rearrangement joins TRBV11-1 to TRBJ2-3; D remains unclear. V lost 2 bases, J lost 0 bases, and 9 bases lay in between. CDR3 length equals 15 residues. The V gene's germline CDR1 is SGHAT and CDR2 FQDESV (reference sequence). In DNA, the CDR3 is TGTGCCAGCAGCTTAATTGAAAAGAGCACAGATACGCAGTATTTT. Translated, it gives CASSLIEKSTDTQYF. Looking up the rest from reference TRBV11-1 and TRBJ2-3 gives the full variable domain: EAEVAQSPRYKITEKSQAVAFWCDPISGHATLYWYRQILGQGPELLVQFQDESVVDDSQLPKDRFSAERLKGVDSTLKIQPAELGDSAMYLCASSLIEKSTDTQYFGPGTRLTVL.

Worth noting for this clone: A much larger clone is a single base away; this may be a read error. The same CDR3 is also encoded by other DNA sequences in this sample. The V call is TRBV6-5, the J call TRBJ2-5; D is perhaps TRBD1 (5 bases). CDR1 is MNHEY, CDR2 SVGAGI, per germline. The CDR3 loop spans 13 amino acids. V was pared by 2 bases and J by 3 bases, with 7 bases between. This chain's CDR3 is CASSYGREETQYF. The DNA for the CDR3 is TGTGCCAGCAGTTACGGCAGGGAAGAGACCCAGTACTTC.

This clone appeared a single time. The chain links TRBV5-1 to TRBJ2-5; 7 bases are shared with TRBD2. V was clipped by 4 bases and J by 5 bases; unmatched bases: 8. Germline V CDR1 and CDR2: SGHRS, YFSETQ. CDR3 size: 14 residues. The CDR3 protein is CASSSGESPETQYF. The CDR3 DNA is TGCGCCAGCAGCAGCGGGGAGTCCCCGGAGACCCAGTACTTC.

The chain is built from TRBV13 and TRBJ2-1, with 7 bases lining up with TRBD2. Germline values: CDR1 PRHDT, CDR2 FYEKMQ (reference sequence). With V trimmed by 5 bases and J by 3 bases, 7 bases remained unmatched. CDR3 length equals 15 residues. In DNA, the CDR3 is TGTGCCAGCAGCGCCAAGACTAGCCTCTACAATGAGCAGTTCTTC. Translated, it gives CASSAKTSLYNEQFF.

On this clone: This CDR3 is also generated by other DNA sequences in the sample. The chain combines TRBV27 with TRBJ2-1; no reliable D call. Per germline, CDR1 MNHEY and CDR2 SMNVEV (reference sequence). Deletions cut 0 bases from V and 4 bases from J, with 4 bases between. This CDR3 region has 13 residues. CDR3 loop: CASSLSPYNEQFF. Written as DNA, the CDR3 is TGTGCCAGCAGTTTATCGCCGTACAATGAGCAGTTCTTC.

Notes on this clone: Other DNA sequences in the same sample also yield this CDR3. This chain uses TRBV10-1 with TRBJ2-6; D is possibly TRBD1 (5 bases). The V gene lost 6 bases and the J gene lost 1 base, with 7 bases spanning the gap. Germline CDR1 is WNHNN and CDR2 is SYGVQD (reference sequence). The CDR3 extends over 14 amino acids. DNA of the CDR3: TGCGCCAGCAGCGACAGTTCTGGGGCCAACGTCCTGACTTTC. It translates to CASSDSSGANVLTF.

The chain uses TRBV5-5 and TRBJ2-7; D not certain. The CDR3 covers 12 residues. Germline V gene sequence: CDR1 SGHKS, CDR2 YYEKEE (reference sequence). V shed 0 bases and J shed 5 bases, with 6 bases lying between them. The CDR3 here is CASSLGKNEQYF. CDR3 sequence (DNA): TGTGCCAGCAGCTTGGGGAAGAACGAGCAGTACTTC.

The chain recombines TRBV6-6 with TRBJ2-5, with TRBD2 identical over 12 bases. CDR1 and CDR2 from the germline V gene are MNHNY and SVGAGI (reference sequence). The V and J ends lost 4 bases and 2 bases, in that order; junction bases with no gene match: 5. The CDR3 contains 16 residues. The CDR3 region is CASSWTSGAIQETQYF. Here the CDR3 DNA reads TGTGCCAGCAGTTGGACTAGCGGGGCCATACAAGAGACCCAGTACTTC.

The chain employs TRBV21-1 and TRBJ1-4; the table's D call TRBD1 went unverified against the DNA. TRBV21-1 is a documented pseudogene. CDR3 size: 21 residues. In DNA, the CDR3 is TGTGCCAGCAGCCTAGGGACCCTCCCGGGACAGACCTCGCCAACTAATGAAAAACTGTTTTTT. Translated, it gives CASSLGTLPGQTSPTNEKLFF.

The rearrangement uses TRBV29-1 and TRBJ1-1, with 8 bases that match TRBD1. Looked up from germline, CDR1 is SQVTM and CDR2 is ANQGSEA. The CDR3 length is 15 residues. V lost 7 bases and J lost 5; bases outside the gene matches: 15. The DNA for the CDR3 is TGCAGCGGGGAAGGGGCAGGGGGCGCGGGAACTGAAGCTTTCTTT. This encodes CSGEGAGGAGTEAFF. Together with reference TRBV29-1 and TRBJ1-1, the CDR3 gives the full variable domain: SAVISQKPSRDICQRGTSLTIQCQVDSQVTMMFWYRQQPGQSLTLIATANQGSEATYESGFVIDKFPISRPNLTFSTLTVSNMSPEDSSIYLCSGEGAGGAGTEAFFGQGTRLTVV.

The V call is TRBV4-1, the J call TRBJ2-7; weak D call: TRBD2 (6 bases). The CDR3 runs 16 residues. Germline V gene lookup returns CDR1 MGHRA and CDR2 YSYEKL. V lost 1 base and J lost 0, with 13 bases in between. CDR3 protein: CASSQGFLAFSYEQYF. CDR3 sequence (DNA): TGCGCCAGCAGCCAAGGATTCCTAGCGTTCTCCTACGAGCAGTACTTC.

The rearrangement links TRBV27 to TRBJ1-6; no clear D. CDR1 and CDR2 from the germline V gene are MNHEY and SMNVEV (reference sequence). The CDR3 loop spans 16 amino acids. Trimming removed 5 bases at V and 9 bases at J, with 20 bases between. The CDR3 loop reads CASSQVRRGLISPLHF. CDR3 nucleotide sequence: TGTGCCAGCAGTCAGGTCCGTAGAGGGCTAATTTCACCCCTCCACTTT.